A single T cell receptor beta chain is shown here with its context. Its cognate antigen is unknown. The ends were cut back, 1 base at V and 1 base at J, with 17 bases in the middle. The CDR3 totals 18 residues. Germline-derived CDR1 and CDR2 are LNHDA and SQIVND (reference sequence). The data are from a study of cytomegalovirus exposure and HLA in healthy donors. Notes on the study in general: With later analysis, a missense DCLRE1C variant became linked to TCR beta V- and J-gene trimming. Later analysis identified several of the most significant clusters that appeared linked to common viral pathogens. Presence/absence analyses assumed roughly uniform sequencing depth across donors, which may not hold.

The PCR was carried out with 60 Vbeta primers and 13 Jbeta primers. Under the authors' procedure: Later work found about 80 million unique TCR beta chains, with 9.5 million to 14 million shared. Measured with immunoSEQ multiplex PCR; TCRdb has only the in-frame clones, and not every one. V and J calls and clone size are given by that table; D and trimming were obtained from the DNA. Seen here are 200,000 to 300,000 clones, 84% observed once, and the top ten hold about 2%. The receptor was derived from a woman aged 35 to 49 in good health and CMV-seropositive. The sequencing input was PBMCs. The V and J genes are TRBV19 and TRBJ2-1, with D possibly matching TRBD2 (6 bases). The CDR3 DNA follows: TGTGCCAGTAGTATAGGTAGTTTCGCGGGGCGATCCTACAATGAGCAGTTCTTC. It codes for CASSIGSFAGRSYNEQFF. Based on the CDR3 plus reference TRBV19 and TRBJ2-1, the full variable domain is DGGITQSPKYLFRKEGQNVTLSCEQNLNHDAMYWYRQDPGQGLRLIYYSQIVNDFQKGDIAEGYSVSREKKESFPLTVTSAQKNPTAFYLCASSIGSFAGRSYNEQFFGPGTRLTVL.